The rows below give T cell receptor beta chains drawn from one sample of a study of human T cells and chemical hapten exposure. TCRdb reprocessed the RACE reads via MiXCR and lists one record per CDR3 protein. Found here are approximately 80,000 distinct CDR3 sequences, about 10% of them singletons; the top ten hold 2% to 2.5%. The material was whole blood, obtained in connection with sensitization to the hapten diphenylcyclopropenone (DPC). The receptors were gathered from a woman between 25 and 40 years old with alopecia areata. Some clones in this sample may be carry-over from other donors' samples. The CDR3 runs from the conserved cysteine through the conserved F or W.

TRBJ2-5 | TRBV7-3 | CASSRGAGGSETQYF
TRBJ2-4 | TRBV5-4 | CASSPGQAGIQYF
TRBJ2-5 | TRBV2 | CASRRRVAGKETQYF
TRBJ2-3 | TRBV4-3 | CASRVNLHTDTQYF
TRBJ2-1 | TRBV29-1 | CSVEKQGEQFF
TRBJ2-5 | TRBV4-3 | CASSQTAPRRGLQETQYF
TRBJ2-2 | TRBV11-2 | CASSKAGPGELFF
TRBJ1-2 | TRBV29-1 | CSVSGFNYGYTF
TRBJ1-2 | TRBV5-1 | CASSLEGRYYGYTF
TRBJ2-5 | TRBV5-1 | CASSLEGMETQYF
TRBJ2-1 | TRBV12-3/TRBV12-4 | CASTTTYNEQFF
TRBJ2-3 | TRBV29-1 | CSVRPTRETDTQYF
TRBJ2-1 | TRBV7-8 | CASSLVVPGGPTNPFF
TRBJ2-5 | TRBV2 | CASSEGTSGTVQETQYF
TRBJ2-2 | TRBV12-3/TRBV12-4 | CASCDFTGELFF
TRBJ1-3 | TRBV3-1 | CASSPTGQTGNTIYF
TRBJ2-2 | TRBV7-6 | CASSLLGGTARGTGELFF
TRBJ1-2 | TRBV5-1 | CASSLIGTPGYTF
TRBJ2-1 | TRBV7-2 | CASSHPGNEQFF
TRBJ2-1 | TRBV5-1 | CASILGTSGGENEQFF
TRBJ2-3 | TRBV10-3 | CAISPGTSGDPSTDTQYF
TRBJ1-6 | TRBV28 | CASSPEGQGYSPLHF
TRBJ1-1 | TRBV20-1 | CSAPGQSNTEAFF
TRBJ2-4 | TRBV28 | CASTLPGLNIQYF
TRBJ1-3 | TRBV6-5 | CASIATLGTGVDTIYF
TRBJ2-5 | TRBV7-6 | CASSLGPRQETQYF
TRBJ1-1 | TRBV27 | CASLVTSDMNTEAFF
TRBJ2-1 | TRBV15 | CATSRGTSFGEQFF
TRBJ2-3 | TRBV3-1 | CASSQEFDTQYF
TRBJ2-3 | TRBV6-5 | CASSYRGGSTDTQYF
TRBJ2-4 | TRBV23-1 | CASSGPKNIQYF
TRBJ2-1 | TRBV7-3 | CASSLTQSSYNEQFF
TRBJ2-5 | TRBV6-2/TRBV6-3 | CASSYGKQGQETQYF
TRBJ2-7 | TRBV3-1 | CASSQDLTGASYEQYF
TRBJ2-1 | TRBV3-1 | CASLGEVSNEQFF
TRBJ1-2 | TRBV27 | CASSPWGQGEGYTF
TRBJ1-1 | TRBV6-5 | CASSYSPPGVRTEAFF
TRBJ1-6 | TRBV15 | CATSRDQGGDSPLHF
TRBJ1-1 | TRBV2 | CASRRQVF
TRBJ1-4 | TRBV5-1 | CASSLGLGGEKLFF
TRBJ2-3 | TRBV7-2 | CASSPAGTREYTQYF
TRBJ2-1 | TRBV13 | CASRAGVSFNEQFF
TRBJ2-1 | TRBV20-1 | CSASGLAYEQFF
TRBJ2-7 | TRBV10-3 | CAISSTGVSYEQYF
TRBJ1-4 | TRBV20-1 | CSASLAGRPTNEKLFF
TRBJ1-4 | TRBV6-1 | CASSAGTRVKLFF
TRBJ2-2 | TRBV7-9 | CASSFTELGGELFF
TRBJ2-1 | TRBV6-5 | CASSLAGTSGPNEQFF
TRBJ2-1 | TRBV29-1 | CSVEGTRAYNEQFF